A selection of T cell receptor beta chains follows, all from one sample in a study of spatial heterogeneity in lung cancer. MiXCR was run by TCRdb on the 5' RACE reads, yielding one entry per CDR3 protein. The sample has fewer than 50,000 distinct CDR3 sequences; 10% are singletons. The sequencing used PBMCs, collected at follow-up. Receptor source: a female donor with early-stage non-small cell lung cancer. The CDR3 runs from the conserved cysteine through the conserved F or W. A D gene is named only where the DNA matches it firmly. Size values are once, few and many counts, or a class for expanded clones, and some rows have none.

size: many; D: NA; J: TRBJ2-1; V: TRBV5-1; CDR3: CASSGGRYSYNEQFF; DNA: TGCGCCAGCAGCGGCGGAAGGTATTCCTACAATGAGCAGTTCTTC
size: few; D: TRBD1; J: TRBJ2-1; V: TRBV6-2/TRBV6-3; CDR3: CASSRTGGYNEQFF; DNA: TGTGCCAGCAGTCGGACAGGGGGCTACAATGAGCAGTTCTTC
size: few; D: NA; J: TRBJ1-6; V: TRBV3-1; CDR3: CASSLRVEHSPLHF; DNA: TGTGCCAGCAGCCTCAGGGTAGAGCATTCACCCCTCCACTTT
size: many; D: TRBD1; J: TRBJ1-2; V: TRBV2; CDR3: CASGEDRVYGYTF; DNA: TGTGCCAGCGGGGAGGACAGGGTCTATGGCTACACCTTC
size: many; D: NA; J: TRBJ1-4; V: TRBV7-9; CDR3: CASSWTVHYATNEKLFF; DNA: TGTGCCAGCAGCTGGACAGTCCATTATGCAACTAATGAAAAACTGTTTTTT
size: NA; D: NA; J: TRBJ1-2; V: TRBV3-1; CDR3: CASSQDEQSYGYTF; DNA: TGTGCCAGCAGCCAAGACGAGCAGTCGTATGGCTACACCTTC
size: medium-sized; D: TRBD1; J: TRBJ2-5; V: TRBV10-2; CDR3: CASSLQGARETQYF; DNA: TGCGCCAGCAGTCTCCAGGGGGCCCGAGAGACCCAGTACTTC
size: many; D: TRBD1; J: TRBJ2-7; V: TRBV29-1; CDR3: CSVEDLTGADYEQYF; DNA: TGCAGCGTTGAAGATTTGACAGGGGCGGACTACGAGCAGTACTTC
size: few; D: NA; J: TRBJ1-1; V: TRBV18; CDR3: CASSQAPEGTEAFF; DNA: TGTGCCAGCTCCCAGGCACCTGAGGGCACTGAAGCTTTCTTT
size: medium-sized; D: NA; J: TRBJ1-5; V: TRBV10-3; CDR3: CAAGSENNQPQHF; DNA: TGTGCCGCCGGGTCGGAGAACAATCAGCCCCAGCATTTT
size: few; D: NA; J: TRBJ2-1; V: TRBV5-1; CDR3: CASSLDQATNEQFF; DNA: TGCGCCAGCAGCTTAGATCAGGCTACCAATGAGCAGTTCTTC
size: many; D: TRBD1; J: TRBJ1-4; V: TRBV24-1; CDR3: CATSDPGQGDEKLFF; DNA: TGTGCCACCAGTGACCCGGGACAGGGGGATGAAAAACTGTTTTTT
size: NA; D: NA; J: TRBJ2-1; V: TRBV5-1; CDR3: CASSSQGLAYNEQFF; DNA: TGCGCCAGCAGCTCGCAGGGGCTTGCCTACAATGAGCAGTTCTTC
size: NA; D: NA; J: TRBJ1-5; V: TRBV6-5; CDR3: CASSPGFTVSNQPQHF; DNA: TGTGCCAGCAGCCCCGGATTTACAGTTAGCAATCAGCCCCAGCATTTT
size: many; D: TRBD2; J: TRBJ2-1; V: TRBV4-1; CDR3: CASSGLAGGRSSYNEQFF; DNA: TGCGCCAGCAGCGGACTAGCGGGGGGACGAAGCTCCTACAATGAGCAGTTCTTC
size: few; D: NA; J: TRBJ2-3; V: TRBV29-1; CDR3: CSVGSRLGGTDTQYF; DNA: TGCAGCGTTGGGAGCCGACTTGGCGGCACAGATACGCAGTATTTT
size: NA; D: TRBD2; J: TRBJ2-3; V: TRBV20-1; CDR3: CSARDLGLAGTDTQYF; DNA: TGCAGTGCTAGAGATCTAGGACTAGCGGGCACAGATACGCAGTATTTT
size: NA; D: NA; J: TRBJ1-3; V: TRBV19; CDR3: CASLGIWSGNTIYF; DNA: TGTGCCAGTTTGGGGATTTGGTCCGGAAACACCATATATTTT
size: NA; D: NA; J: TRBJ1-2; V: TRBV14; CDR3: CASSQETGKGYTF; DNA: TGTGCCAGCAGCCAAGAAACAGGGAAGGGCTACACCTTC
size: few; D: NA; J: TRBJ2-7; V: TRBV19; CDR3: CASSIASGFTYEQYF; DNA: TGTGCCAGTAGTATAGCTTCGGGGTTTACCTACGAGCAGTACTTC
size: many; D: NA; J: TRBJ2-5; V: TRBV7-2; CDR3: CASSFSLSGETQYF; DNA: TGTGCCAGCAGCTTTTCCCTCTCCGGGGAGACCCAGTACTTC
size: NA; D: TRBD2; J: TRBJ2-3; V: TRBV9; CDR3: CASSPGGEGTDTQYF; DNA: TGTGCCAGCAGCCCCGGGGGGGAGGGCACAGATACGCAGTATTTT
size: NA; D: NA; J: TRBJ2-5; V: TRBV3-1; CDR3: CASSPGDSDQETQYF; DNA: TGTGCCAGCAGTCCAGGGGATTCCGATCAAGAGACCCAGTACTTC
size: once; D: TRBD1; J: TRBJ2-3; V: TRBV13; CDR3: CASSLDGWTGASDTQYF; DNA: TGTGCCAGCAGCTTAGACGGGTGGACAGGGGCATCAGATACGCAGTATTTT
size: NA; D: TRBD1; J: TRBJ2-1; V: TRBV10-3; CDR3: CAISTVTGALSYNEQFF; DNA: TGTGCCATCAGTACAGTAACAGGGGCCCTATCCTACAATGAGCAGTTCTTC
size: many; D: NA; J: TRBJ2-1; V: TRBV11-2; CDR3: CASSLGLGYNEQFF; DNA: TGTGCCAGCAGCTTAGGACTCGGCTACAATGAGCAGTTCTTC
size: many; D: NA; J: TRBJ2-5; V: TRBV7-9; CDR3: CASSFGLRQETQYF; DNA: TGTGCCAGCAGCTTTGGACTGAGGCAAGAGACCCAGTACTTC
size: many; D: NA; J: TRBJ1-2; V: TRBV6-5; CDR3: CASSSGSQGYTF; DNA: TGTGCCAGCAGTTCAGGGAGTCAGGGCTACACCTTC
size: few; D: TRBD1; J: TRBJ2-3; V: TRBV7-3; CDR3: CASSYDREDTQYF; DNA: TGTGCCAGCAGCTACGACAGGGAAGATACGCAGTATTTT
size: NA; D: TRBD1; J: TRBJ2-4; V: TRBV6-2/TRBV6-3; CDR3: CASSFPWDRVITSDKNIQYF; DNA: TGTGCCAGCAGTTTCCCTTGGGACAGGGTAATCACGAGTGACAAAAACATTCAGTACTTC
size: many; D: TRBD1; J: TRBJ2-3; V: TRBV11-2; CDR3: CATSRDRGPDTQYF; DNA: TGTGCCACCAGCCGGGACAGGGGACCAGATACGCAGTATTTT
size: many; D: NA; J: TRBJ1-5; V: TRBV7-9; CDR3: CASSLEGDPTYSNQPQHF; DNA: TGTGCCAGCAGCTTAGAAGGGGATCCAACTTATAGCAATCAGCCCCAGCATTTT
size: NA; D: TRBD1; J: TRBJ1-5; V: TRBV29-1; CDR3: CSVGTGRLQPQHF; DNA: TGCAGCGTTGGGACAGGGAGGCTACAGCCCCAGCATTTT
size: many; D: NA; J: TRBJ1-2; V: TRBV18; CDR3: CASSPPSSSGAYGYTF; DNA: TGTGCCAGCTCACCACCATCTTCGTCAGGGGCCTATGGCTACACCTTC
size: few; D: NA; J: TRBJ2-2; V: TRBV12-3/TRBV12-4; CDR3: CASSFGGQRFGTGELFF; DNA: TGTGCCAGCAGTTTTGGCGGACAGCGGTTTGGTACCGGGGAGCTGTTTTTT
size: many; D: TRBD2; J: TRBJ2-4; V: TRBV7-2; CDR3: CASSFPGLASSRAKNIQYF; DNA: TGTGCCAGCAGCTTCCCGGGACTAGCTTCGTCTCGAGCCAAAAACATTCAGTACTTC
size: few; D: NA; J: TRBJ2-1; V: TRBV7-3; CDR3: CASSGMPRGEQFF; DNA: TGTGCCAGCAGCGGGATGCCCCGAGGTGAGCAGTTCTTC
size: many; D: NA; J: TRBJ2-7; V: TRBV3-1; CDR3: CASSQDYRGGREQYF; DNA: TGTGCCAGCAGCCAAGATTACCGCGGGGGCCGCGAGCAGTACTTC
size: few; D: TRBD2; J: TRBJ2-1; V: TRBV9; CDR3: CASSVDSGGRNEQFF; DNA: TGTGCCAGCAGCGTAGACAGCGGGGGGCGGAATGAGCAGTTCTTC
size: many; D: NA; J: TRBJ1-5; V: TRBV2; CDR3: CASSESGGRNQPQHF; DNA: TGTGCCAGCAGTGAATCGGGGGGCCGCAATCAGCCCCAGCATTTT
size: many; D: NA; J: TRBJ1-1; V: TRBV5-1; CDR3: CASSTSGGARLNTEAFF; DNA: TGCGCCAGCAGCACCTCTGGGGGCGCGCGGCTGAACACTGAAGCTTTCTTT
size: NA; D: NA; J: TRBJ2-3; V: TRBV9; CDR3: CASSVAWQALGGTDTQYF; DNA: TGTGCCAGCAGCGTAGCTTGGCAGGCCCTAGGGGGCACAGATACGCAGTATTTT
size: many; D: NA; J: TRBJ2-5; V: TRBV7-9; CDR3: CASSRAPRGQETQYF; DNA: TGTGCCAGCAGCAGGGCCCCGAGGGGCCAAGAGACCCAGTACTTC
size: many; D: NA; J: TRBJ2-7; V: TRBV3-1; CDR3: CASRQGPYEQYF; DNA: TGTGCCAGCAGACAGGGACCCTACGAGCAGTACTTC
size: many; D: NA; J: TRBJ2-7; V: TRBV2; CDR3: CASAREGSVSYEQYF; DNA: TGTGCCAGCGCGAGGGAAGGGAGCGTCTCCTACGAGCAGTACTTC
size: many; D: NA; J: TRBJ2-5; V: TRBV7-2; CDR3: CASSLAWGGRETQYF; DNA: TGTGCCAGCAGCTTAGCGTGGGGGGGCCGGGAGACCCAGTACTTC